These T cell receptor beta chains were read from a single sample in a study of regulatory T cells in long-lasting Graves disease. One entry per CDR3 protein results from TCRdb running MiXCR on the multiplex PCR reads. The data contain 440,000 or so distinct CDR3 sequences, about a sixth of them singletons. These data were also reused for a study on T cells in Graves' hyperthyroidism and ophthalmopathy.

The sequenced sample was peripheral blood mononuclear cells (PBMCs), obtained at new diagnosis, from a patient treated with antithyroid drugs. Receptor source: a woman in her 30s with Graves disease. Both conserved end residues are part of each CDR3.

>TRBV15|TRBJ2-1
CATSRVGAGGRNEQFF
>TRBV13|TRBJ2-7
CASSQAPSGSYEQYF
>TRBV10-3|TRBJ2-7
CAINGGAGSYEQYF
>TRBV19|TRBJ2-5
CASSKRGGTAQETQYF
>TRBV30|TRBJ1-6
CAWTNSYNSPLHF
>TRBV20-1|TRBJ2-1
CSASLGDVEQFF
>TRBV9|TRBJ2-7
CASSVGAGGRSYEQYF
>TRBV24-1|TRBJ2-3
CATSDPARGSPDTQYF
>TRBV18|TRBJ1-2
CASSPYDSNRNYGYTF
>TRBV3-1|TRBJ2-5
CASSQSGGETQYF
>TRBV28|TRBJ2-4
CASSLSDFSLAKNIQYF
>TRBV13|TRBJ2-7
CASSRVGGSSYEQYF
>TRBV6-1|TRBJ1-2
CASRGQGWDGDGYTF
>TRBV7-2|TRBJ2-4
CASSVGLAASKNIQYF
>TRBV5-1|TRBJ2-1
CASSKGQPQYNEQFF
>TRBV7-9|TRBJ2-1
CASSLGSPFGGEQFF
>TRBV7-2|TRBJ2-2
CASSSGRTNTGELFF
>TRBV6-2/TRBV6-3|TRBJ2-7
CASIETSGSSPYEQYF
>TRBV20-1|TRBJ2-3
CSASRDRDLWGTDTQYF
>TRBV3-1|TRBJ2-1
CASSQDLSGNQQFF
>TRBV20-1|TRBJ2-1
CSARALDALKNNEQFF
>TRBV19|TRBJ2-2
CASSIDRRGLPAGELFF
>TRBV9|TRBJ2-7
CASSVAGRNYEQYF
>TRBV2|TRBJ2-5
CASSLSGTGAETQYF